Shown below are 17 T cell receptor beta chains from a single sample sequenced in a study of CD8+ T cells in alopecia areata. Extracted RNA was reverse transcribed into cDNA, the sequencing template. Produced via immunoSEQ multiplex PCR; TCRdb's table is partial and in-frame only. The sample lists around 190,000 clones, 55% to 70% occurring once. Specified treatment: oral pan-JAK inhibitor, 5-10 mg twice daily. The input for sequencing was CD4+ T cells sorted from blood, taken at week 4, from a patient treated with tofacitinib. The receptors shown here come from a human donor with alopecia areata.

The V and J genes are TRBV6-5 and TRBJ1-2; D is ambiguous. V lost 5 bases and J lost 2, with 9 bases in between. This CDR3 has 13 amino acids. Per germline, CDR1 MNHEY and CDR2 SVGAGI. The CDR3 coding sequence is TGTGCCAGCAGTCTCACAAGAAACTATGGCTACACCTTC. Protein: CASSLTRNYGYTF.

This clone was found a few times. The chain combines TRBV6-5 with TRBJ1-1; D not certain. From germline, CDR1 is MNHEY and CDR2 SVGAGI. The V gene lost 5 bases and the J gene lost 1 base, with 11 bases spanning the gap. This CDR3 is 14 amino acids long. The CDR3 loop reads CASSPEHANTEAFF. The CDR3 nucleotides read TGTGCCAGCAGTCCCGAACACGCGAACACTGAAGCTTTCTTT.

This clone was counted only a few times. This chain links TRBV10-3 with TRBJ2-7; D remains unclear. Trimming shortened V by 3 bases and J by 0 bases, and 3 bases separated the two germline ends. Germline-derived CDR1 and CDR2 are ENHRY and SYGVKD. The CDR3 is 12 amino acids. The CDR3 reads CAISDGSYEQYF. DNA of the CDR3: TGTGCCATCAGTGACGGCTCCTACGAGCAGTACTTC.

This clone was seen more than once but under ten times. V usage is TRBV10-3 and J usage is TRBJ2-7; TRBD1 might be the D (5 bases). Germline V CDR1 and CDR2: ENHRY, SYGVKD. The CDR3 loop spans 11 amino acids. V shed 8 bases and J shed 7 bases, with 12 bases lying between them. The CDR3 sequence: CAIEQGGEQYF. The CDR3 DNA reads TGTGCCATCGAGCAGGGCGGTGAGCAGTACTTC.

The chain is built from TRBV1 and TRBJ2-7; the D call TRBD1 from the table was never checked on the DNA. TRBV1 is marked as a pseudogene. The CDR3 is made up of 14 amino acids. CDR3 sequence: CTSSQARQGYEQYF. In DNA form, the CDR3 reads TGCACCAGCAGCCAAGCTCGACAGGGCTACGAGCAGTACTTC.

The genes are TRBV5-1 and TRBJ2-1; a possible D gene is TRBD2 (6 bases). The CDR3 runs to 15 residues. V lost 4 bases and J lost 4, with 15 bases in between. Germline V gene lookup returns CDR1 SGHRS and CDR2 YFSETQ. The CDR3 nucleotides read TGCGCCAGCAGCGCGGCGGGACCGCGTTACAATGAGCAGTTCTTC. Amino acid sequence: CASSAAGPRYNEQFF.

This clone was detected only a few times. The chain uses TRBV7-2 and TRBJ1-2; no reliable D call. V was shortened by 5 bases and J by 3 bases, with 16 bases between the two germline ends. The CDR3 contains 15 residues. Germline V gene lookup returns CDR1 SGHTA and CDR2 FQGNSA. This CDR3 is CASSLGRRTDYGYTF. The CDR3 DNA reads TGTGCCAGCAGCCTAGGGCGCAGAACAGACTATGGCTACACCTTC.

The CDR3 here is CASSFTTGTDTEAFF. The CDR3 DNA reads TGTGCCAGCAGCTTTACGACAGGGACGGACACTGAAGCTTTCTTT. This chain uses TRBV7-2 with TRBJ1-1, with 7 bases fitting TRBD1. After removal of 3 bases from V and 3 bases from J, the junction contained 7 bases not matched to a gene. CDR1 is SGHTA, CDR2 FQGNSA, per germline. The CDR3 is 15 residues long.

This clone was observed a few times. The genes are TRBV5-6 and TRBJ1-5; 8 nucleotides agree with TRBD1. V dropped 6 bases and J dropped 6; count of bases not matched to a gene: 5. This CDR3 comprises 13 residues. The germline V gene has CDR1 SGHDT and CDR2 YYEEEE. For the CDR3, the DNA is TGTGCCAGCACCAGGGGGCTCGGTCAGCCCCAGCATTTT. Amino acids: CASTRGLGQPQHF.

The chain is built from TRBV5-4 and TRBJ1-2; D call uncertain. CDR1 is SGHNT, CDR2 YYREEE, per germline (reference sequence). Between the trimmed V and J ends, which lost 6 bases and 6 bases, there was a span of 12 bases. The length of the CDR3 is 12 residues. CDR3 loop: CASKPPDHGYTF. CDR3 DNA sequence: TGTGCCAGCAAACCCCCAGATCATGGCTACACCTTC.

This clone appeared a single time. The V call is TRBV27, the J call TRBJ1-1; D gene unclear. Germline V lookup: CDR1 MNHEY, CDR2 SMNVEV (reference sequence). This CDR3 spans 15 amino acids. V was pared by 5 bases and J by 0 bases, with 13 bases between. In nucleotides, the CDR3 is TGTGCCAGCAGTCCCCGGACCCTCATGAACACTGAAGCTTTCTTT. Its translation: CASSPRTLMNTEAFF.

A remark on this clone: Other DNA sequences in this sample translate to the same CDR3. This chain uses TRBV29-1 with TRBJ2-3; D gene uncertain. Trimming took 1 base from V and 2 from J, leaving 7 bases between them. Germline CDR1 reads SQVTM; CDR2 reads ANQGSEA. This CDR3 is 13 amino acids long. The CDR3 DNA is TGCAGCGTTGAAGTCCAGGACACAGATACGCAGTATTTT. Its protein is CSVEVQDTDTQYF.

This clone has just a few counts. The J gene is TRBJ2-3, the V gene TRBV23-1, with D perhaps TRBD1 or TRBD2 (5 bases each). TRBV23-1 is flagged as an ORF with uncertain function. The V and J ends lost 6 bases and 3 bases respectively, with 16 bases between them. The CDR3 loop spans 15 amino acids. CDR3 coding DNA: TGCGCCAGCAGACCCACGGGACCTACAACAGATACGCAGTATTTT. Translation: CASRPTGPTTDTQYF.

The CDR3, as DNA: TGCGCCAGCAGCCAAGAAGGGACAGGGTTGAGCAATCAGCCCCAGCATTTT. Its translation is CASSQEGTGLSNQPQHF. The chain uses TRBV4-1 and TRBJ1-5; TRBD1 matches at 9 bases. V shed 0 bases and J 1 base; nucleotides not matched to a gene: 4. Germline V lookup: CDR1 MGHRA, CDR2 YSYEKL. The CDR3 has 17 amino acids.

This clone appeared a few times. This chain links TRBV27 with TRBJ2-2, with D unclear. Germline CDR1 MNHEY, CDR2 SMNVEV (reference sequence). The CDR3 has 14 residues. The V and J ends lost 2 bases and 3 bases respectively, with 7 bases between them. DNA for the CDR3: TGTGCCAGCAGTTTAAGCTGGGACACCGGGGAGCTGTTTTTT. It is translated as CASSLSWDTGELFF.

This clone has just one count. This rearrangement joins TRBV15 to TRBJ2-1; 10 bases line up with TRBD2. This CDR3 is 16 amino acids long. Per the germline V gene, CDR1 is LNHNV and CDR2 is YYDKDF (reference sequence). The J segment lost 5 bases and the V segment lost 3 bases, leaving 7 bases of the junction unmatched. The CDR3 loop is CATSSEVAGGNNEQFF. In nucleotides, the CDR3 is TGTGCCACCAGCAGCGAGGTAGCGGGGGGAAACAATGAGCAGTTCTTC.

The chain has TRBV10-3 and TRBJ1-2; no definite D call. The germline V and J ends were trimmed by 4 bases and 3 bases, with 15 bases remaining between them. CDR3 size: 15 residues. Germline V CDR1 and CDR2: ENHRY, SYGVKD. The CDR3 loop is CAISGTQGVDYGYTF. The CDR3 DNA reads TGTGCCATCAGTGGGACCCAAGGAGTAGACTATGGCTACACCTTC.